This TCR beta chain was found in a study of T cell responses to AZD1222 COVID-19 vaccine. Trimming shortened V by 3 bases and J by 3 bases, and 15 bases separated the two germline ends. Germline lookup yields CDR1 SGHDN and CDR2 FVKESK. CDR3 length: 15 residues. Assay used: immunoSEQ multiplex PCR; TCRdb lists only in-frame clones, some missing. The top ten clones hold around 7% of a sample with roughly 120,000 clones, about 93% of them seen once. Study findings and constraints: Repertoires were sampled only after the peak T cell response. Nearly half of spike-specific TCRs reportedly target variant regions that are unmutated in the B.1.351 and B.1.1.7 variants. Possibly, clonal diversity was underestimated; donors were largely white British and included more females. Seropositive at baseline were only a handful of AZD1222 recipients.

This clone was seen a handful of times. The antigen is not known. The sequencing here drew on peripheral blood, taken on day 0 of AZD1222 vaccination. The V call is TRBV14, the J call TRBJ2-7; unclear D gene. The origin of this receptor is an adult in good health. The DNA for the CDR3 is TGTGCCAGCAGCCAGACCCTATCAAGCATCTACGAGCAGTACTTC. As protein: CASSQTLSSIYEQYF.